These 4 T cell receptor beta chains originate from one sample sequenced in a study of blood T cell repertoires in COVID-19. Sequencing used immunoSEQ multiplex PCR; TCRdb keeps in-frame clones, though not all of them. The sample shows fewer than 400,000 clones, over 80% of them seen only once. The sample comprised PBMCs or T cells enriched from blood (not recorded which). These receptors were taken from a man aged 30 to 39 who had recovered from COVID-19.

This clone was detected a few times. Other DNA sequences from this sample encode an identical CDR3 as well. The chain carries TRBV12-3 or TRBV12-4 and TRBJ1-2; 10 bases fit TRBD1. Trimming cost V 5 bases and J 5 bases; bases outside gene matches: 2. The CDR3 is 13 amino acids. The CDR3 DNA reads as TGTGCCAGCAGTCCGGGACAGGGGTATGGCTACACCTTC. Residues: CASSPGQGYGYTF.

For the CDR3, the DNA is TGTGCCAGCAGCCTCGGACTAGCGGGGGCCCAAAGTATGCCGTACTTC. It yields the protein CASSLGLAGAQSMPYF. The V gene is TRBV5-4, the J gene TRBJ2-7; 13 positions match TRBD2. The CDR3 is made up of 16 amino acids. J lost 12 bases, V lost 4 bases, and 16 bases had no gene match. CDR1 SGHNT and CDR2 YYREEE come from the germline V gene (reference sequence).

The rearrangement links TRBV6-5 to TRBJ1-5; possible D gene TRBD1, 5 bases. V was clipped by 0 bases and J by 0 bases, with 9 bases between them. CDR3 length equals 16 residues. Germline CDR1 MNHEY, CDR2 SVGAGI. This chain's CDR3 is CASSYSGGFSNQPQHF. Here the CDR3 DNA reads TGTGCCAGCAGTTACTCGGGGGGGTTTAGCAATCAGCCCCAGCATTTT.

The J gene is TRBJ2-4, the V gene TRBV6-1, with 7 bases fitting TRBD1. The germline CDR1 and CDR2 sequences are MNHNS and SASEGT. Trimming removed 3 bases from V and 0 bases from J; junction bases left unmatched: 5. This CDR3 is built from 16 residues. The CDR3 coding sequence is TGTGCCAGCAGTGACCGGGACAGTCTAGCCAAAAACATTCAGTACTTC. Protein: CASSDRDSLAKNIQYF.